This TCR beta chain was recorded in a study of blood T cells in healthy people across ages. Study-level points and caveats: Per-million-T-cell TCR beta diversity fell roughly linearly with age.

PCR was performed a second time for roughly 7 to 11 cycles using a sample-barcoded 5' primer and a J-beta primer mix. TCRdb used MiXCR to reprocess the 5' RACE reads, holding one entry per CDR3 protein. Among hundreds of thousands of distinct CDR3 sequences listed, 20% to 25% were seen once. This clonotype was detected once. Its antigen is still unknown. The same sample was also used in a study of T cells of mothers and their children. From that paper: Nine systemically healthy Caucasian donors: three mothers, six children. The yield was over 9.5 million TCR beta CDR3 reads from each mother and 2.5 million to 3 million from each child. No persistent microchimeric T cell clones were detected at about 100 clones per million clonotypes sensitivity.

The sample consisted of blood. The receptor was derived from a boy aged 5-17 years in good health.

CDR3: CASSIGRPSGNTIYF. CDR3 bases: TGCGCCAGCAGCATCGGACGGCCCTCTGGAAACACCATATATTTT. The V and J genes are TRBV5-1 and TRBJ1-3; D is undetermined. This CDR3 has 15 amino acids. Trimming shortened V by 4 bases and J by 0 bases, and 11 bases separated the two germline ends. Germline V gene lookup returns CDR1 SGHRS and CDR2 YFSETQ.